These 31 T cell receptor beta chains originate from one sample sequenced in a study of T-cell reconstitution after alpha-beta-depleted transplantation in children. This sample's TCRbeta library carried unique molecular identifier barcodes. From the PCR reads, TCRdb called clonotypes with MiXCR, one entry per CDR3 protein. The table shows around 250,000 distinct CDR3 sequences, with under 30% occurring only once. Here the sequenced sample was PBMCs, taken before TCRalphabeta/CD19-depleted stem cell transplant. The receptors were sampled from a girl aged 2 to 10 with Fanconi anemia, due to receive a stem cell transplant.

The J gene is TRBJ2-7, the V gene TRBV6-5, with D maybe TRBD1 (6 bases). This CDR3 is 16 amino acids long. V shed 0 bases and J shed 1 base, with 13 bases lying between them. Germline V CDR1 and CDR2: MNHEY, SVGAGI. This CDR3 reads CASSYSGQILSYEQYF. CDR3 sequence (DNA): TGTGCCAGCAGTTACTCTGGACAGATCCTATCCTACGAGCAGTACTTC.

A few counts support this clonotype. The chain carries TRBV5-1 and TRBJ2-7, with D unclear. The germline V gene encodes CDR1 SGHRS and CDR2 YFSETQ. The CDR3 is 13 amino acids. Trimming stripped 0 bases from V and 3 bases from J, with 7 bases between. As DNA, the CDR3 is TGCGCCAGCAGCTTGGGGCAGAACTACGAGCAGTACTTC. Translated, it gives CASSLGQNYEQYF.

A few counts support this clonotype. The CDR3 bases are TGCGCCAGCAGCAAGATACGGCACACGGCAGATACGCAGTATTTT. It codes for CASSKIRHTADTQYF. The V call is TRBV5-1, the J call TRBJ2-3, with D unclear. The germline gives CDR1 SGHRS, CDR2 YFSETQ. The V gene lost 4 bases and the J gene lost 4 bases, with 16 bases spanning the gap. The CDR3 is 15 residues long.

This clonotype was seen many times. The gene calls are TRBV29-1 and TRBJ1-2; D might be TRBD1 (6 bases). The CDR3 is 10 residues long. CDR1 SQVTM and CDR2 ANQGSEA come from the germline V gene. V lost 7 bases and J 8 bases, leaving 11 bases between the germline ends. CDR3 DNA sequence: TGCAGCGCTTTAACAGGGGGCTACACCTTC. The encoded protein is CSALTGGYTF.

The CDR3 DNA follows: TGCAGTGCAGTAGCGGGATGGACGGATGAGCAGTTCTTC. Its translation is CSAVAGWTDEQFF. The chain employs TRBV20-1 and TRBJ2-1; TRBD2 matches 8 bases. Germline V gives CDR1 DFQATT, CDR2 SNEGSKA (reference sequence). Unmatched junction bases numbered 9, after V lost 6 bases and J lost 8 bases. This CDR3 spans 13 amino acids.

V gene TRBV20-1 combines with J gene TRBJ2-5, with D possibly being TRBD2 (6 bases). Germline V gene data show CDR1 as DFQATT and CDR2 as SNEGSKA (reference sequence). The germline V and J ends were trimmed by 1 base and 4 bases, with 10 bases remaining between them. There are 13 residues in the CDR3. The CDR3, as DNA: TGCAGTGCTAGAGGGTGGAGGGCAGAGACCCAGTACTTC. It codes for CSARGWRAETQYF.

This clonotype was observed a handful of times. The V and J genes are TRBV21-1 and TRBJ2-7; the D segment call TRBD1 is taken from the table without a DNA check. TRBV21-1 is marked as a pseudogene. The CDR3 loop spans 13 amino acids. CDR3 residues: CASSDDRAYEQYF. The CDR3 DNA reads TGTGCCAGCAGCGACGACCGGGCCTACGAGCAGTACTTC.

The chain recombines TRBV6-5 with TRBJ2-3; D may be TRBD1 or TRBD2 (5 bases each). Germline CDR1 MNHEY, CDR2 SVGAGI. The CDR3 totals 17 residues. The V end was cut by 1 base, the J end by 0 bases, with 14 bases between. DNA of the CDR3: TGTGCCAGCAGTTACTTAATCCGGGACCGAAGCACAGATACGCAGTATTTT. Its protein is CASSYLIRDRSTDTQYF.

This clonotype was seen repeatedly, ten times or more. This chain links TRBV12-3 or TRBV12-4 with TRBJ1-1; no clear D gene. The V end was cut by 7 bases, the J end by 7 bases, with 13 bases between. CDR3 size: 12 residues. CDR3 amino acids: CASTSGSVEAFF. Here the CDR3 DNA reads TGTGCCAGCACATCGGGATCCGTTGAAGCTTTCTTT.

This chain joins TRBV6-4 and TRBJ2-3, with 8 nucleotides matching TRBD1. After removal of 6 bases from V and 4 bases from J, the junction contained 12 bases not matched to a gene. The CDR3 has 16 residues. CDR1 is MRHNA, CDR2 SNTAGT, per germline. The CDR3 reads CASSPGGVSGADTQYF. The CDR3 DNA sequence: TGTGCCAGCAGCCCAGGGGGCGTCTCTGGGGCAGATACGCAGTATTTT.

The chain joins TRBV12-3 or TRBV12-4 to TRBJ2-7; possible D gene TRBD1, 5 bases. The V and J ends lost 4 bases and 2 bases respectively, with 15 bases between them. The CDR3 length is 15 residues. The CDR3 DNA reads TGTGCCAGCAGTTCGCTACAGGTGACGCCCTACGAGCAGTACTTC. This gives the protein CASSSLQVTPYEQYF.

This clonotype came up many times. The J gene is TRBJ2-7, the V gene TRBV29-1, with D possibly being TRBD1 (6 bases). The germline gives CDR1 SQVTM, CDR2 ANQGSEA. With 3 bases removed from V and 6 bases from J, the gap between germline ends came to 15 bases. The CDR3 has 13 residues. CDR3 in amino acids: CSVEPRDTTEQYF. The CDR3 DNA sequence: TGCAGCGTTGAGCCCCGGGACACTACCGAGCAGTACTTC.

The chain recombines TRBV5-4 with TRBJ2-5; the D gene is possibly TRBD2 (6 bases). The CDR3 is made up of 15 amino acids. Germline lookup yields CDR1 SGHNT and CDR2 YYREEE (reference sequence). With 0 bases removed from V and 2 bases from J, the gap between germline ends came to 11 bases. The CDR3 DNA is TGTGCCAGCAGCTTGGGGGGGGAGACGCAAGAGACCCAGTACTTC. Protein product: CASSLGGETQETQYF.

There are a few counts of this clonotype. The chain links TRBV20-1 to TRBJ2-1; the D is unclear. Trimming left V 7 bases short and J 2 bases short, with 12 bases between. The CDR3 is made up of 13 amino acids. Germline V CDR1 and CDR2: DFQATT, SNEGSKA (reference sequence). DNA for the CDR3: TGCAGTGTCAATCTAGACACCTACAATGAGCAGTTCTTC. Protein: CSVNLDTYNEQFF.

This sequence joins TRBV10-2 and TRBJ1-2; TRBD1 matches at 10 bases. The length of the CDR3 is 17 residues. Trimming at V came to 2 bases and at J to 4 bases, leaving 10 bases not matched to a gene. Looked up from germline, CDR1 is WSHSY and CDR2 is SAAADI. CDR3 nucleotide sequence: TGCGCCAGCAGTGAGGACATCCGGGACAGGGGAGGCTATGGCTACACCTTC. Protein: CASSEDIRDRGGYGYTF.

The genes are TRBV5-1 and TRBJ2-7; tentatively, D is TRBD1 (5 bases). V was clipped by 0 bases and J by 2 bases, with 15 bases between them. CDR3 size: 16 residues. In germline, CDR1 is SGHRS, CDR2 YFSETQ. CDR3 nucleotide sequence: TGCGCCAGCAGCTTGGATACCTTGGACACCGCCTACGAGCAGTACTTC. Translating gives CASSLDTLDTAYEQYF.

This chain joins TRBV29-1 and TRBJ2-1, with D unresolved. Trimming pared 8 bases from V and 0 bases from J, leaving 11 bases between. The CDR3 is 13 amino acids. Germline loops: CDR1 SQVTM, CDR2 ANQGSEA. The CDR3 DNA sequence: TGCAGCTCCGGGTTTGGCTCCTACAATGAGCAGTTCTTC. This codes for CSSGFGSYNEQFF.

This clonotype was seen more than once but under ten times. The chain has TRBV29-1 and TRBJ1-2; no definite D call. Trimming left V 7 bases short and J 0 bases short, with 9 bases between. Germline CDR1 and CDR2: SQVTM and ANQGSEA. This CDR3 comprises 12 residues. CDR3 protein: CSGRAANYGYTF. For the CDR3, the DNA is TGCAGCGGGAGAGCCGCTAACTATGGCTACACCTTC. Using reference TRBV29-1 and TRBJ1-2 for the parts outside the CDR3, the full variable domain is SAVISQKPSRDICQRGTSLTIQCQVDSQVTMMFWYRQQPGQSLTLIATANQGSEATYESGFVIDKFPISRPNLTFSTLTVSNMSPEDSSIYLCSGRAANYGYTFGSGTRLTVV.

V usage is TRBV28 and J usage is TRBJ2-2; a weak D match, TRBD1 (6 bases). The CDR3 is made up of 14 amino acids. The germline V gene encodes CDR1 MDHEN and CDR2 SYDVKM. The V and J ends lost 3 bases and 5 bases respectively, with 10 bases between them. The CDR3 loop is CASSFLGGTGELFF. The CDR3 DNA sequence: TGTGCCAGCAGTTTTCTAGGGGGAACCGGGGAGCTGTTTTTT.

This clonotype has a count of ten or more. The rearrangement links TRBV29-1 to TRBJ2-3; no firm D call. Germline loops: CDR1 SQVTM, CDR2 ANQGSEA. CDR3 length: 11 residues. With 5 bases removed from V and 5 bases from J, the gap between germline ends came to 8 bases. DNA for the CDR3: TGCAGCGTTCTGTGGGGAGATACGCAGTATTTT. It is translated as CSVLWGDTQYF.

In this sample, this clonotype turned up a few times. The rearrangement uses TRBV29-1 and TRBJ1-4; D is perhaps TRBD1 (5 bases). The CDR3 is 15 residues long. V was cut by 5 bases and J by 4 bases, with 17 bases left in between. In germline, CDR1 is SQVTM, CDR2 ANQGSEA. The CDR3 nucleotides are TGCAGCGTTTTTGAAAGGGACGGAATTAATGAAAAACTGTTTTTT. It translates to CSVFERDGINEKLFF.

The table lists this clonotype with many counts. This chain uses TRBV10-3 with TRBJ1-1, with D possibly matching TRBD1 (5 bases). Germline CDR1 reads ENHRY; CDR2 reads SYGVKD. This CDR3 spans 16 amino acids. The V gene lost 0 bases and the J gene lost 0 bases, with 11 bases spanning the gap. Written as DNA, the CDR3 is TGTGCCATCAGTGAGTCGGTAGGGACTATGAACACTGAAGCTTTCTTT. Its translation is CAISESVGTMNTEAFF.

This clonotype was observed many times. V is TRBV20-1 and J is TRBJ2-1; 9 bases are a match to TRBD2. Per germline, CDR1 DFQATT and CDR2 SNEGSKA (reference sequence). This CDR3 spans 15 amino acids. Trimming removed 2 bases from V and 4 bases from J; junction bases left unmatched: 6. The CDR3 spells CSARKGGGAYNEQFF. CDR3 in DNA: TGCAGTGCTAGAAAAGGCGGGGGGGCATACAATGAGCAGTTCTTC.

V is TRBV28 and J is TRBJ1-1; unclear D gene. The CDR3 runs 12 residues. CDR1 and CDR2 from the germline V gene are MDHEN and SYDVKM. V was pared by 6 bases and J by 0 bases, with 5 bases between. The CDR3 protein is CASRFVNTEAFF. CDR3 nucleotides: TGTGCCAGCAGGTTCGTGAACACTGAAGCTTTCTTT.

This clonotype was observed at least ten times. The chain uses TRBV29-1 and TRBJ2-6; TRBD1 is a possible D gene (5 bases). The germline V gene encodes CDR1 SQVTM and CDR2 ANQGSEA. Trimming shortened V by 4 bases and J by 0 bases, and 10 bases separated the two germline ends. This CDR3 contains 15 residues. The CDR3 loop reads CSVGGLLSGANVLTF. In DNA form, the CDR3 reads TGCAGCGTTGGGGGCCTGCTCTCTGGGGCCAACGTCCTGACTTTC.

This clonotype was counted at least ten times. The V and J genes are TRBV6-5 and TRBJ2-1, with a possible D match to TRBD2 (6 bases). In germline, CDR1 is MNHEY, CDR2 SVGAGI. V lost 2 bases and J 2 bases, leaving 10 bases between the germline ends. This CDR3 is 15 amino acids long. The CDR3 loop is CASSYRGRPYNEQFF. CDR3 nucleotide sequence: TGTGCCAGCAGTTACCGAGGGAGGCCCTACAATGAGCAGTTCTTC.

This clonotype has just a few counts. The chain recombines TRBV2 with TRBJ2-1; 11 bases fit TRBD2. Germline V gene lookup returns CDR1 SNHLY and CDR2 FYNNEI. V was pared by 3 bases and J by 6 bases, with 7 bases of the junction left unmatched. This CDR3 is built from 16 residues. CDR3 residues: CASSDPWGLAVNEQFF. In DNA form, the CDR3 reads TGTGCCAGCAGTGACCCCTGGGGACTAGCGGTCAATGAGCAGTTCTTC. The variable domain in full, completed from reference TRBV2 and TRBJ2-1, reads EPEVTQTPSHQVTQMGQEVILRCVPISNHLYFYWYRQILGQKVEFLVSFYNNEISEKSEIFDDQFSVERPDGSNFTLKIRSTKLEDSAMYFCASSDPWGLAVNEQFFGPGTRLTVL.

This clonotype has ten or more counts. J is TRBJ1-1 and V is TRBV29-1, with 7 bases aligning to TRBD1. The CDR3 totals 14 residues. The germline V gene encodes CDR1 SQVTM and CDR2 ANQGSEA. The trim removed 4 bases at V and 5 bases at J, leaving 10 bases unmatched. CDR3 residues: CSVVDREHSTEAFF. The CDR3 nucleotides read TGCAGCGTTGTCGACAGGGAACACTCTACTGAAGCTTTCTTT.

The chain recombines TRBV18 with TRBJ1-5; 7 nucleotides align to TRBD1. V trimming: 4 bases; J trimming: 6 bases; junction bases outside the gene matches: 9. The germline CDR1 and CDR2 sequences are KGHSH and LQKENI. The CDR3 totals 15 residues. The CDR3 region has the DNA TGTGCCAGCTCACGACTGACAGGGTCCGCTCAGCCCCAGCATTTT. It specifies CASSRLTGSAQPQHF.

Notes on this clonotype: A read error may explain this, as a much larger clone is one base away. This chain uses TRBV29-1 with TRBJ2-5; either TRBD1 or TRBD2 may supply D (5 bases each). CDR3 size: 10 residues. Germline V lookup: CDR1 SQVTM, CDR2 ANQGSEA. CDR3: CSGGRETQYF. The CDR3, as DNA: TGCAGTGGGGGTAGGGAGACCCAGTACTTC.

This clonotype has at least ten counts. The chain carries TRBV29-1 and TRBJ2-3; no definite D call. V lost 0 bases, J lost 2 bases, and 21 bases lay in between. Germline V gives CDR1 SQVTM, CDR2 ANQGSEA. The CDR3 is 18 amino acids. The CDR3 coding sequence is TGCAGCGTTGAAGACCCAGAGACGCTCGGCGGAGTCACAGATACGCAGTATTTT. This codes for CSVEDPETLGGVTDTQYF.